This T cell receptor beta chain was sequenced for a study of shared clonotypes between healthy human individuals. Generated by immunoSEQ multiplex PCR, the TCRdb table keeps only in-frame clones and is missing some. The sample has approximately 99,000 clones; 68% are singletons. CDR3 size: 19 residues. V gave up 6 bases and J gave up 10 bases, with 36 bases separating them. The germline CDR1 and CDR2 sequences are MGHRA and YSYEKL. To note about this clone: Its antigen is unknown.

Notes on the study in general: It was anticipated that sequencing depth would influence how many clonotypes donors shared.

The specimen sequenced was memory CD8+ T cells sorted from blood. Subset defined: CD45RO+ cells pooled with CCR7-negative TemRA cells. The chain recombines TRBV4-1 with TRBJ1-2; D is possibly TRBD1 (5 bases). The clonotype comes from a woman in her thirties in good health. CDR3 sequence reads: CASRPIGREESRGFRFYTF. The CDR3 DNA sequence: TGCGCCAGCAGACCCATCGGCAGGGAGGAAAGTAGGGGATTTCGGTTCTACACCTTC.